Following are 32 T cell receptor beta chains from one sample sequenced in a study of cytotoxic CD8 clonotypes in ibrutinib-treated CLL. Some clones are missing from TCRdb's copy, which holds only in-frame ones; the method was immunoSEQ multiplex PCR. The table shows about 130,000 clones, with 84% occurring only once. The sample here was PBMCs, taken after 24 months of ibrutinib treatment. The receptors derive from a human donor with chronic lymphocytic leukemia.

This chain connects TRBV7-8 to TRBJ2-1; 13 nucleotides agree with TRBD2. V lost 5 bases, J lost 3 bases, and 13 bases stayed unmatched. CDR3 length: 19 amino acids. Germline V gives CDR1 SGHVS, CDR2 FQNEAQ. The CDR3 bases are TGTGCCAGCAGCGTCGGACGACCCGGACTAGCGGGGGACTACAATGAGCAGTTCTTC. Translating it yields CASSVGRPGLAGDYNEQFF.

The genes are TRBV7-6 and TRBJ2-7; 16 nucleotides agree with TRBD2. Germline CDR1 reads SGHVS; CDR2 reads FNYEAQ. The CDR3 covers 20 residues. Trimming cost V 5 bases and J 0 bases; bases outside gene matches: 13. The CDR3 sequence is CASSPRAGTSGGDLSYEQYF. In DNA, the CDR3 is TGTGCCAGCAGCCCCCGAGCCGGGACTAGCGGGGGGGATCTCTCCTACGAGCAGTACTTC.

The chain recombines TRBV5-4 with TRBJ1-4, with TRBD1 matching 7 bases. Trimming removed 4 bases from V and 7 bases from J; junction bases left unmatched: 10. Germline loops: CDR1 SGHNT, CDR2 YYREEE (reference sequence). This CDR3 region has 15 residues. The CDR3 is CASSSGQADGEKLFF. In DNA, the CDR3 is TGTGCCAGCAGCAGTGGACAGGCGGATGGTGAAAAACTGTTTTTT.

The CDR3 loop reads CASSLVRNTEAFF. CDR3 sequence (DNA): TGTGCCAGCAGCTTGGTTAGAAACACTGAAGCTTTCTTT. The rearrangement uses TRBV5-6 and TRBJ1-1; no reliable D call. The CDR3 covers 13 residues. The ends were cut back, 0 bases at V and 2 bases at J, with 5 bases in the middle. Germline V lookup: CDR1 SGHDT, CDR2 YYEEEE.

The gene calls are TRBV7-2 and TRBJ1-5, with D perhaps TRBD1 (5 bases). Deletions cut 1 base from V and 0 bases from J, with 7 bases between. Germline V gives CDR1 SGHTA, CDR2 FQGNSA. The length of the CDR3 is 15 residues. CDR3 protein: CASSLVGDSNQPQHF. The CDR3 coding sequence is TGTGCCAGCAGCTTAGTAGGGGATAGCAATCAGCCCCAGCATTTT.

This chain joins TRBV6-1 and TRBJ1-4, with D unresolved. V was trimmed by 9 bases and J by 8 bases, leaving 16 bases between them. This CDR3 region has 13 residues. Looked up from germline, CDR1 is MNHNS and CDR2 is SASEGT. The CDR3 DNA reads TGTGCCAGTTCGCCTGCGGGCGTCGAAAAACTGTTTTTT. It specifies CASSPAGVEKLFF.

The CDR3 sequence is CASSPVGRGGPGTDTQYF. In DNA, the CDR3 is TGTGCCAGCAGCCCTGTCGGGAGGGGAGGGCCAGGCACAGATACGCAGTATTTT. V gene TRBV7-7 combines with J gene TRBJ2-3, with 8 bases identical to TRBD2. The germline gives CDR1 SSHAT, CDR2 FNYEAQ (reference sequence). The length of the CDR3 is 18 residues. With V trimmed by 5 bases and J by 1 base, 14 bases remained unmatched.

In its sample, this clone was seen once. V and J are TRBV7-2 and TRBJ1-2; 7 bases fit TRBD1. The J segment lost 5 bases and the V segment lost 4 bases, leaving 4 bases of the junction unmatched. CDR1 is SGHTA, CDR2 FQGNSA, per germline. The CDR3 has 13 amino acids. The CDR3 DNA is TGTGCCAGCAGCTCTACAGGGGAATATGGCTACACCTTC. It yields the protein CASSSTGEYGYTF.

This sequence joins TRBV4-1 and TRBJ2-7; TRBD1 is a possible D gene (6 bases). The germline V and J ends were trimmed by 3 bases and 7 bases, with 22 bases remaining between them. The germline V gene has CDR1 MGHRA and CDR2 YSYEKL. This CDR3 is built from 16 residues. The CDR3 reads CASSHDKSGAVREQYF. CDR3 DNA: TGCGCCAGCAGCCACGACAAATCAGGGGCTGTTCGGGAGCAGTACTTC.

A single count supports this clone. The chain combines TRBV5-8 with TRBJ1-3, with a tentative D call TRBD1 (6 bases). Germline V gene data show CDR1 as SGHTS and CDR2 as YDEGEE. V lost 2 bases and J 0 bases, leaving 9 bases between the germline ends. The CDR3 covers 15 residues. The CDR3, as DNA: TGTGCCAGCAGCTTCGGGGGGCTCTCTGGAAACACCATATATTTT. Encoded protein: CASSFGGLSGNTIYF.

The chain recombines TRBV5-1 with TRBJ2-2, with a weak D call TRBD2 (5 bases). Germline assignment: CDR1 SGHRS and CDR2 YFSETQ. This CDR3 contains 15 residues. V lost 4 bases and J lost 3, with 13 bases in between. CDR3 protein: CASSTPPGDTGELFF. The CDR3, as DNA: TGCGCCAGCAGCACCCCACCCGGGGACACCGGGGAGCTGTTTTTT.

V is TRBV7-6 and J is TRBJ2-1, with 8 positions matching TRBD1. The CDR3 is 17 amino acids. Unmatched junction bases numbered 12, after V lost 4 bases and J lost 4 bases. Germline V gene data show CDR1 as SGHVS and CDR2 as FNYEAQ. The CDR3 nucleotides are TGTGCCAGCAGCTCCACGCTCCCGGGACAGGCGTACAATGAGCAGTTCTTC. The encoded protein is CASSSTLPGQAYNEQFF.

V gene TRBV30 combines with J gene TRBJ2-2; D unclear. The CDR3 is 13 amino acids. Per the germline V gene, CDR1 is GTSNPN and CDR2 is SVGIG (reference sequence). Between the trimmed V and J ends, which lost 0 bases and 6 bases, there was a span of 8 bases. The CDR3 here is CAWSVLSAGELFF. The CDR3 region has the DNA TGTGCCTGGAGTGTACTAAGCGCCGGGGAGCTGTTTTTT.

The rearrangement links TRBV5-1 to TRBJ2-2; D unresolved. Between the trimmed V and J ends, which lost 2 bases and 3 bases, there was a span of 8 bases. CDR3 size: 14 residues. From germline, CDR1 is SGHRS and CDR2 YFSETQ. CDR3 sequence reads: CASSFLPDTGELFF. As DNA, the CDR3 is TGCGCCAGCAGCTTTCTTCCCGACACCGGGGAGCTGTTTTTT.

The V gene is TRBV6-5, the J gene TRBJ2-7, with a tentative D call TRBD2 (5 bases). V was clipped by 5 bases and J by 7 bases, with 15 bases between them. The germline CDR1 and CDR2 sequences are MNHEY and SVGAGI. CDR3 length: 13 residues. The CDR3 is CASSRAVEREQYF. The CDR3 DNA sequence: TGTGCCAGCAGTCGGGCCGTGGAGCGGGAGCAGTACTTC.

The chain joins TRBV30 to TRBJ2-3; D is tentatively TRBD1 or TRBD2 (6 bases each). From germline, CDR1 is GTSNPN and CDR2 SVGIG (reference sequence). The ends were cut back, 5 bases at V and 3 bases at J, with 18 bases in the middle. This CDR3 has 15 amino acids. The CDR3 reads CAWDSRGAGTDTQYF. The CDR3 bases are TGTGCCTGGGATTCCAGGGGCGCGGGGACAGATACGCAGTATTTT.

CDR3 DNA sequence: TGTGCCAGCAGGTCGCAGGGGGCGGTTGAAAAACTGTTTTTT. As protein: CASRSQGAVEKLFF. J is TRBJ1-4 and V is TRBV5-4; TRBD1 matches 8 bases. There are 14 residues in the CDR3. Unmatched junction bases numbered 7, after V lost 5 bases and J lost 7 bases. Germline assignment: CDR1 SGHNT and CDR2 YYREEE (reference sequence).

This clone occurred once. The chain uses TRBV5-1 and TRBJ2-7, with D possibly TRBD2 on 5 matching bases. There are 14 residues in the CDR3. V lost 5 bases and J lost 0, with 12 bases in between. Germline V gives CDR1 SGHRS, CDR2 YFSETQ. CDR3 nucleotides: TGCGCCAGCAGGGGAGTTTCGAGCTCCTACGAGCAGTACTTC. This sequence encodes CASRGVSSSYEQYF.

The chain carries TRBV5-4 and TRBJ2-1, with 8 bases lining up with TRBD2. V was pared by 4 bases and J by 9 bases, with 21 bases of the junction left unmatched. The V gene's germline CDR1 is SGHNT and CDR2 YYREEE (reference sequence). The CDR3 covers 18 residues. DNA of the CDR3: TGTGCCAGCAGCCACGGGGGGGTCGGGGGCCGGCTGAAAGGTGAGCAGTTCTTC. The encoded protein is CASSHGGVGGRLKGEQFF.

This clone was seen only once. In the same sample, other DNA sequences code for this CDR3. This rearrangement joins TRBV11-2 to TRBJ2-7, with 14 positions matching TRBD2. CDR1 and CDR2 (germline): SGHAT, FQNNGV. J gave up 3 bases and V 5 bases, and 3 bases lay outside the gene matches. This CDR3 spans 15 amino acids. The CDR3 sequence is CASSMGLAGDYEQYF. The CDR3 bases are TGTGCCAGCAGCATGGGACTAGCGGGGGACTACGAGCAGTACTTC.

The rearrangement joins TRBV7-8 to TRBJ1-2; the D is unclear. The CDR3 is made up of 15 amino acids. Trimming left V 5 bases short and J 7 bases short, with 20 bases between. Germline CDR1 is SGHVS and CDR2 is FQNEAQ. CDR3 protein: CASSGRSGPPSGYTF. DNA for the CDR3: TGTGCCAGCAGCGGACGTTCCGGCCCCCCATCTGGCTACACCTTC.

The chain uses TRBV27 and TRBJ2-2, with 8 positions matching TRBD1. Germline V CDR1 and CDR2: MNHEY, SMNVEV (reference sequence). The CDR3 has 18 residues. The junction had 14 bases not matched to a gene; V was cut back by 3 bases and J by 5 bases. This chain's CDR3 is CASSFRAGGTGWTGELFF. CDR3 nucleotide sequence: TGTGCCAGCAGTTTTCGGGCTGGCGGGACAGGTTGGACCGGGGAGCTGTTTTTT.

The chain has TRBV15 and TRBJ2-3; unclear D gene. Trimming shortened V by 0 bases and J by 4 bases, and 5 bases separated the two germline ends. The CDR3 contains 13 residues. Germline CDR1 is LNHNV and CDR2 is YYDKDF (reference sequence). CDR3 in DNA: TGTGCCACCAGCAGAGAATTTGCAGATACGCAGTATTTT. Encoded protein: CATSREFADTQYF. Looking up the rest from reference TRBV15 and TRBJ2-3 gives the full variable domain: DAMVIQNPRYQVTQFGKPVTLSCSQTLNHNVMYWYQQKSSQAPKLLFHYYDKDFNNEADTPDNFQSRRPNTSFCFLDIRSPGLGDTAMYLCATSREFADTQYFGPGTRLTVL.

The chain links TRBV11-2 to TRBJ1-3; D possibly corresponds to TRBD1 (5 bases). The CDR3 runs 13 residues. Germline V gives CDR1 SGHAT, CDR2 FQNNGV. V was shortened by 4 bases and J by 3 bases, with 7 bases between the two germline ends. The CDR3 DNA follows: TGTGCCAGCAGCTCGGGACTTGGAAACACCATATATTTT. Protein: CASSSGLGNTIYF.

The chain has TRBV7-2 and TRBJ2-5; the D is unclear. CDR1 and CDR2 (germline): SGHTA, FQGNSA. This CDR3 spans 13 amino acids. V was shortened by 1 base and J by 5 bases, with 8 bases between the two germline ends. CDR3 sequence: CASSLDIGETQYF. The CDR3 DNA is TGTGCCAGCAGCTTAGATATCGGGGAGACCCAGTACTTC.

CDR3 loop: CASSVDGTANQPQHF. The CDR3 DNA is TGTGCCAGCAGCGTAGACGGGACAGCAAATCAGCCCCAGCATTTT. The J gene is TRBJ1-5, the V gene TRBV9; 7 nucleotides line up with TRBD1. Germline values: CDR1 SGDLS, CDR2 YYNGEE. V gave up 0 bases and J gave up 4 bases; unmatched junction bases: 4. The length of the CDR3 is 15 residues.

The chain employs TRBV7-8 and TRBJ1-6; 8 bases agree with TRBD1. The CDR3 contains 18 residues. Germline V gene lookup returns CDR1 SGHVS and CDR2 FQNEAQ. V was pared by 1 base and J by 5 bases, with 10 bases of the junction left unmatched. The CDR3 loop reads CASSLVYWQGADNSPLHF. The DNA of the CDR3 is TGTGCCAGCAGCTTAGTTTATTGGCAGGGGGCGGATAATTCACCCCTCCACTTT. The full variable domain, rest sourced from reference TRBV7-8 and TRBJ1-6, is GAGVSQSPRYKVAKRGQDVALRCDPISGHVSLFWYQQALGQGPEFLTYFQNEAQLDKSGLPSDRFFAERPEGSVSTLKIQRTQQEDSAVYLCASSLVYWQGADNSPLHFGNGTRLTVT.

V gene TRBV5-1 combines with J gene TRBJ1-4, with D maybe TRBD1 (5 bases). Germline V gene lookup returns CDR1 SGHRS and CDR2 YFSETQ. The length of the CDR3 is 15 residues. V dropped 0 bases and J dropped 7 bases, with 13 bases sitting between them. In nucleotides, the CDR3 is TGCGCCAGCAGCTTGGTCACGGGGGTCGGTGAAAAACTGTTTTTT. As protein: CASSLVTGVGEKLFF.

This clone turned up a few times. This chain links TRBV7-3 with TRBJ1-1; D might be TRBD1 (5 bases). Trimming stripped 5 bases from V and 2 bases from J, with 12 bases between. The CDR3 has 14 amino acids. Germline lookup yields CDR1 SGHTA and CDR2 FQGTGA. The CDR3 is CASSPGHSNTEAFF. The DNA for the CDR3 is TGTGCCAGCAGCCCCGGACACTCAAACACTGAAGCTTTCTTT. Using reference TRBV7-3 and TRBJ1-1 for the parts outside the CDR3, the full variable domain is GAGVSQTPSNKVTEKGKYVELRCDPISGHTALYWYRQSLGQGPEFLIYFQGTGAADDSGLPNDRFFAVRPEGSVSTLKIQRTERGDSAVYLCASSPGHSNTEAFFGQGTRLTVV.

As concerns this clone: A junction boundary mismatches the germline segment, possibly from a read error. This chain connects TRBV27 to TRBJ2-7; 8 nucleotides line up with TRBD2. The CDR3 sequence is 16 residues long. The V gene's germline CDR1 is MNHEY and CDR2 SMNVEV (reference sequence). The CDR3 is CASTLRRGASSYEQYF. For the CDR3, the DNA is TGTGCCAGCACTTTAAGGCGGGGGGCTTCCTCCTACGAGCAGTACTTC.

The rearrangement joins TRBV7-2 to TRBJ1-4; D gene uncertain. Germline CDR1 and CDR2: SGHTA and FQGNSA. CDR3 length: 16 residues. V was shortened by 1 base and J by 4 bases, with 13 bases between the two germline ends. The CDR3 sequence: CASSLVGFGYNEKLFF. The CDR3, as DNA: TGTGCCAGCAGCTTAGTGGGGTTTGGATATAATGAAAAACTGTTTTTT.

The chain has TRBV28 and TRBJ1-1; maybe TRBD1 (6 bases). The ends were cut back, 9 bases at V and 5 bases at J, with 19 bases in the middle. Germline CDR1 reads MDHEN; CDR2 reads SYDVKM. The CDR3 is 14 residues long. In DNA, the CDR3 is TGTGCCAGTAGGGGGGGGCTCGTGGGTACTGAAGCTTTCTTT. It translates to CASRGGLVGTEAFF.